This TCR beta chain is from a study of blood T cell repertoires in COVID-19 (dated by TCRdb to 2020 to 2022). A note on the overall study: Samples from collaborators originated in the United States, Italy and Spain and spanned both the acute and convalescent phases of COVID-19. Deeply sampled blood TCRbeta repertoires from subjects exposed to, actively infected with, or recovered from COVID-19 were included in the dataset. The prospective study material was composed of cDNA or gDNA derived from T cells, B-cell-depleted T cells, or PBMCs. The samples were drawn from the first 160 participants of the ongoing ImmuneRACE study and from 1,200 or so subjects provided by 6 global collaborators. Where available, HLA class I and class II types were taken from metadata supplied by the sample provider and were not determined by assay-based typing. The repertoires were made available in a free public database intended to serve as a resource for research on the immune response to SARS-CoV-2. Sample metadata almost always included a de-identified subject ID, COVID-19 status, age in years and sex.

TCRbeta CDR3 regions were amplified from genomic DNA using the immunoSEQ Assay, a bias-controlled multiplex PCR. The study's processing was this. Nucleated cell counts per sample were estimated from amplification of reference gene primers within the assay. Sequence reads were collapsed and filtered to measure the absolute abundance of every unique TCRbeta CDR3 rearrangement. For each sample, productive Simpson clonality was calculated by taking the square root of Simpson's diversity index across productive rearrangements. TCRdb holds this immuneACCESS table with in-frame rearrangements only. Some clones are missing; in checked studies, unresolved V genes explain under half, and the rest has no known cause. V and J calls and clone size are as listed in that table; D and trimming were resolved from the DNA. Within this sample are approximately 290,000 clones, with approximately 90% of them counted one time only. About 1.1% of the sample lies in the top ten.

Participants in the prospective study were enrolled through a virtual design, were aged roughly 18 to 95 years, and lived in roughly 24 United States geographic areas. Cohort assignment in the prospective study relied on participant-reported clinical history from a screening survey and a study questionnaire. Recovered participants in ImmuneRACE Cohort 3 were defined by two consecutive negative NP/OP PCR tests, clearance by a healthcare professional, or resolution of symptoms. Mobile phlebotomists in the prospective study collected whole blood, serum and a nasopharyngeal or oropharyngeal swab from every participant. Additional blood draws and questionnaires over an approximately two-month period could optionally be provided by prospective study participants. Before DNA extraction, blood samples from the prospective study were shipped at room temperature or frozen. To note about this clone: The antigen it recognizes is unknown. Base-call qualities are not available, and no considerably larger clone is one nucleotide away.

The germline V gene specifies SGDLS as CDR1 and YYNGEE as CDR2. The germline ends are 7 bases apart after V is trimmed by 0 bases and J by 0 bases. The CDR3 runs 14 amino acids, cysteine and phenylalanine included. Only the CDR3 region is kept as DNA, spanning 42 bases read in frame from base 1. Study-wide conclusions, independent of this receptor: Clinical and demographic metadata were provided uncurated, with the amount varying by source and participant.

The specimen sequenced was PBMCs or T cells enriched from blood (not recorded which). This chain joins TRBV9 to TRBJ2-7, with the D gene not confidently named. The receptor was derived from a woman aged 30 to 39 who had recovered from COVID-19. The nucleotides are TGTGCCAGCAGCGTAGCCTATAACTCCTACGAGCAGTACTTC. It is translated as CASSVAYNSYEQYF.